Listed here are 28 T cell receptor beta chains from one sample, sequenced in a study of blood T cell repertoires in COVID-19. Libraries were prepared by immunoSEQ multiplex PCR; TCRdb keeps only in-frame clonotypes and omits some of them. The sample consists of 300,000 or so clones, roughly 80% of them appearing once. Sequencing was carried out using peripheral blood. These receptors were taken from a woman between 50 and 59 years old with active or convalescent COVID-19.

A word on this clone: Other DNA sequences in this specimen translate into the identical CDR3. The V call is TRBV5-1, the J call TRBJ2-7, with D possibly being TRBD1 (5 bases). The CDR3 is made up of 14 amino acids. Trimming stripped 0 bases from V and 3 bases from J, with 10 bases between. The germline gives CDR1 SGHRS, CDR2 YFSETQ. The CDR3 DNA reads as TGCGCCAGCAGCTTGGCGGCAGGGCGCTACGAGCAGTACTTC. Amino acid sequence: CASSLAAGRYEQYF. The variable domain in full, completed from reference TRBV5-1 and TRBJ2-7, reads KAGVTQTPRYLIKTRGQQVTLSCSPISGHRSVSWYQQTPGQGLQFLFEYFSETQRNKGNFPGRFSGRQFSNSRSEMNVSTLELGDSALYLCASSLAAGRYEQYFGPGTRLTVT.

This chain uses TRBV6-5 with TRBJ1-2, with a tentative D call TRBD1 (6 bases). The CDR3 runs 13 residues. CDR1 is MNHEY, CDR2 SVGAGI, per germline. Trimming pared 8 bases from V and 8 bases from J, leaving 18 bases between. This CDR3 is CASGPQGFVGYTF. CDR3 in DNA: TGTGCCAGCGGCCCTCAGGGGTTCGTGGGCTACACCTTC.

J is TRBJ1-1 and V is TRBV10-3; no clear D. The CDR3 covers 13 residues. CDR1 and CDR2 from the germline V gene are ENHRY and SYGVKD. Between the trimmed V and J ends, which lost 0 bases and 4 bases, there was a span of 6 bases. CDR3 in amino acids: CAISESRGTEAFF. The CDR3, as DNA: TGTGCCATCAGTGAGTCGCGGGGCACTGAAGCTTTCTTT.

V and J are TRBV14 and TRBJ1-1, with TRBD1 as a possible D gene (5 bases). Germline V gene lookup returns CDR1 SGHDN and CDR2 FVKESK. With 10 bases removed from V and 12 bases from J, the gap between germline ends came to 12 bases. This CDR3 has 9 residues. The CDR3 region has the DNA TGTGCCACCCGGCCAGGGACTTTCTTT. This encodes CATRPGTFF.

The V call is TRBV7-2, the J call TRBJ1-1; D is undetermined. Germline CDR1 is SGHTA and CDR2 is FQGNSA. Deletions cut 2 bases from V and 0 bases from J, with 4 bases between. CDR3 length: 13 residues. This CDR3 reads CASSLSVNTEAFF. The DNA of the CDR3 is TGTGCCAGCAGCTTATCGGTGAACACTGAAGCTTTCTTT.

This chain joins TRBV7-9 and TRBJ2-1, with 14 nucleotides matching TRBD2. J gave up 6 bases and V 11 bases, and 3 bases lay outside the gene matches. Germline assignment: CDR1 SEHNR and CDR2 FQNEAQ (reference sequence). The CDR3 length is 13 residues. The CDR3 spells CAGGLAGVNEQFF. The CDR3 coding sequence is TGTGCCGGGGGACTAGCGGGAGTCAATGAGCAGTTCTTC.

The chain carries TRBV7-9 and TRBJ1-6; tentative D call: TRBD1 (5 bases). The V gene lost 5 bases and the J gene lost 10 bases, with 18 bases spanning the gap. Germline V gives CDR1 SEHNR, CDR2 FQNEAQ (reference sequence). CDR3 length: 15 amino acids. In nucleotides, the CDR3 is TGTGCCAGCAGCCCTAGCGGCAGGGTTGGCTCACCCCTCCACTTT. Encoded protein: CASSPSGRVGSPLHF.

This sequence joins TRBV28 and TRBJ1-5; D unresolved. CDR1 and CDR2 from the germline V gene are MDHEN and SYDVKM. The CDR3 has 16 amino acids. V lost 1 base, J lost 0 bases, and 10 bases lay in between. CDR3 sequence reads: CASSLSPGYSNQPQHF. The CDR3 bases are TGTGCCAGCAGTTTATCCCCAGGTTATAGCAATCAGCCCCAGCATTTT. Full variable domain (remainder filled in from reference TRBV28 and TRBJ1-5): DVKVTQSSRYLVKRTGEKVFLECVQDMDHENMFWYRQDPGLGLRLIYFSYDVKMKEKGDIPEGYSVSREKKERFSLILESASTNQTSMYLCASSLSPGYSNQPQHFGDGTRLSIL.

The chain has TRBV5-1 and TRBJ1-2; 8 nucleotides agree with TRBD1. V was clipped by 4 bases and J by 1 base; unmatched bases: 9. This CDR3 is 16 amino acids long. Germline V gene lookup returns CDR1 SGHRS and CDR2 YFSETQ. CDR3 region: CASSPWTGQVNYGYTF. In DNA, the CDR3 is TGCGCCAGCAGCCCATGGACAGGGCAGGTTAACTATGGCTACACCTTC.

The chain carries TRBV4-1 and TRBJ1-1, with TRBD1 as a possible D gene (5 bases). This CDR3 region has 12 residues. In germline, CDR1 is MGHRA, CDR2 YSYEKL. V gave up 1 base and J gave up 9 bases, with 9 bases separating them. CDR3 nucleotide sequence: TGCGCCAGCAGCCAAGGGGGCATCAAAGCTTTCTTT. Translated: CASSQGGIKAFF.

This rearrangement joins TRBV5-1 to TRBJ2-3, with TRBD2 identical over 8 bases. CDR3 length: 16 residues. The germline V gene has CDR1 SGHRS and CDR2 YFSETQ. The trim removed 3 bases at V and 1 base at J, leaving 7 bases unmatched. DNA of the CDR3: TGCGCCAGCAGCTCGCGGCTAGCGGGCGGCACAGATACGCAGTATTTT. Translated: CASSSRLAGGTDTQYF.

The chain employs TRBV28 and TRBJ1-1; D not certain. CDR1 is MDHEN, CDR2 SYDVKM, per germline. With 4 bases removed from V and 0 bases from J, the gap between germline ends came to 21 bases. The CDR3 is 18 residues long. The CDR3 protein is CASSSVFLDLTMNTEAFF. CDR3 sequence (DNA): TGTGCCAGCAGTTCCGTGTTCCTCGACTTAACTATGAACACTGAAGCTTTCTTT. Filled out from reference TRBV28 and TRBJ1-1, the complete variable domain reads DVKVTQSSRYLVKRTGEKVFLECVQDMDHENMFWYRQDPGLGLRLIYFSYDVKMKEKGDIPEGYSVSREKKERFSLILESASTNQTSMYLCASSSVFLDLTMNTEAFFGQGTRLTVV.

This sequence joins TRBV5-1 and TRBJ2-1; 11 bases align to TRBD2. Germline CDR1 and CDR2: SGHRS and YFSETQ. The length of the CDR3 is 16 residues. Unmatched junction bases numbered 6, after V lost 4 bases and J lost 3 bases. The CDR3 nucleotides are TGCGCCAGCAGCCAACCGCTAGCGGGAGGCTACAATGAGCAGTTCTTC. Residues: CASSQPLAGGYNEQFF.

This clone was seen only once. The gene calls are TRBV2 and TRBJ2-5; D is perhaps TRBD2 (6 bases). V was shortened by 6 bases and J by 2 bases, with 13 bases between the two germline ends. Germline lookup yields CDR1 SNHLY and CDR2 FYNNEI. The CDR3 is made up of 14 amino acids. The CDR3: CASSRLVVQETQYF. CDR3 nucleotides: TGTGCCAGCAGCCGACTAGTGGTACAAGAGACCCAGTACTTC.

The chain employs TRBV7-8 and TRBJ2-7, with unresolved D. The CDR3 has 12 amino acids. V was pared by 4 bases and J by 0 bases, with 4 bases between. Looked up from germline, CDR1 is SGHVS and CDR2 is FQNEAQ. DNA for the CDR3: TGTGCCAGCAGCTCCTTCTCCTACGAGCAGTACTTC. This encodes CASSSFSYEQYF. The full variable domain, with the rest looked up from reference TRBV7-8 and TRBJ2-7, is GAGVSQSPRYKVAKRGQDVALRCDPISGHVSLFWYQQALGQGPEFLTYFQNEAQLDKSGLPSDRFFAERPEGSVSTLKIQRTQQEDSAVYLCASSSFSYEQYFGPGTRLTVT.

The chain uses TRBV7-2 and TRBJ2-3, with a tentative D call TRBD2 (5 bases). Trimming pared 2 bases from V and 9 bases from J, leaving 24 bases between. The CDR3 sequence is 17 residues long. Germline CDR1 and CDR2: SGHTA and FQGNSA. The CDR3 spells CASSLRVSGLRPGTQYF. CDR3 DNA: TGTGCCAGCAGCTTAAGGGTTTCTGGACTTAGACCTGGGACGCAGTATTTT.

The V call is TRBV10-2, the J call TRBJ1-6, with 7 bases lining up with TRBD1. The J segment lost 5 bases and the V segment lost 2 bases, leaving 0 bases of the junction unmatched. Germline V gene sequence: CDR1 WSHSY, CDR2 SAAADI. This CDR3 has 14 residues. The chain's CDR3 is CASSEGTDNSPLHF. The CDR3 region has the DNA TGCGCCAGCAGTGAGGGGACAGATAATTCACCCCTCCACTTT.

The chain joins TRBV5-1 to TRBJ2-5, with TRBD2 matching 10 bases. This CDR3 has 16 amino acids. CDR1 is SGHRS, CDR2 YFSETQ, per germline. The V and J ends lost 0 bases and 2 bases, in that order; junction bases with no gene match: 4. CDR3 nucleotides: TGCGCCAGCAGCTTGGAAGCGGGAGGGCCACAAGAGACCCAGTACTTC. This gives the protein CASSLEAGGPQETQYF.

In DNA, the CDR3 is TGTGCCATCAGTGAGTCGGGACAGGGGGCTTCAGATACGCAGTATTTT. Its protein product is CAISESGQGASDTQYF. V usage is TRBV10-3 and J usage is TRBJ2-3, with 12 bases fitting TRBD1. The V gene's germline CDR1 is ENHRY and CDR2 SYGVKD. V lost 0 bases and J lost 4; bases outside the gene matches: 2. There are 16 residues in the CDR3.

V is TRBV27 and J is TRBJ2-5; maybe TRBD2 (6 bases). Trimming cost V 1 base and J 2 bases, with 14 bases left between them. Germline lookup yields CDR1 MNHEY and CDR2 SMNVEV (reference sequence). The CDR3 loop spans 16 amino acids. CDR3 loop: CASSLLPGVGQETQYF. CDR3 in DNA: TGTGCCAGCAGTTTATTACCGGGAGTTGGACAAGAGACCCAGTACTTC.

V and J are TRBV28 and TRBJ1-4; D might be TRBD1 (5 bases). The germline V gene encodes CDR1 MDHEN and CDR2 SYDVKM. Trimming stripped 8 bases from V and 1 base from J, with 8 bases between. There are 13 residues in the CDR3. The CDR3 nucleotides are TGTGCCAGCGGGGGGGGAACTAATGAAAAACTGTTTTTT. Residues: CASGGGTNEKLFF.

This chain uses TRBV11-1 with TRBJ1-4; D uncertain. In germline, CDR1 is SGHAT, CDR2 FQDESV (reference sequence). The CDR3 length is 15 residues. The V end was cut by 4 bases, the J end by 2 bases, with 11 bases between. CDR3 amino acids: CASSSSLRTNEKLFF. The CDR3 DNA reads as TGTGCCAGCAGCTCCTCTCTCCGGACTAATGAAAAACTGTTTTTT.

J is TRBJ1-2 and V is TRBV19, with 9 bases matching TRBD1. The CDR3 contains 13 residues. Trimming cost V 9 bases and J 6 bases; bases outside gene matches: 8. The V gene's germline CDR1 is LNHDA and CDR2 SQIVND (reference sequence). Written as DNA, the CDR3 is TGTGCCAGCCAGAAAGGGACAGGGAATGGCTACACCTTC. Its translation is CASQKGTGNGYTF.

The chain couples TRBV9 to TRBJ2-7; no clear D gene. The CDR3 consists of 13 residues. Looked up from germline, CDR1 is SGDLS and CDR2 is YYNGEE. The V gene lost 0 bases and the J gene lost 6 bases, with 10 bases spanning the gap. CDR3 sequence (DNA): TGTGCCAGCAGCGTAGTTAGCACGTCCGAGCAGTACTTC. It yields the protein CASSVVSTSEQYF.

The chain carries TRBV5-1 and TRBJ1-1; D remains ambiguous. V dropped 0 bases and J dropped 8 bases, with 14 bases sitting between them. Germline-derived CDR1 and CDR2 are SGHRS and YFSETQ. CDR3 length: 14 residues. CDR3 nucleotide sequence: TGCGCCAGCAGCTTGGCCATGACGGGTACCGAAGCTTTCTTT. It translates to CASSLAMTGTEAFF. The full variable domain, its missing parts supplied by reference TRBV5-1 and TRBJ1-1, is KAGVTQTPRYLIKTRGQQVTLSCSPISGHRSVSWYQQTPGQGLQFLFEYFSETQRNKGNFPGRFSGRQFSNSRSEMNVSTLELGDSALYLCASSLAMTGTEAFFGQGTRLTVV.

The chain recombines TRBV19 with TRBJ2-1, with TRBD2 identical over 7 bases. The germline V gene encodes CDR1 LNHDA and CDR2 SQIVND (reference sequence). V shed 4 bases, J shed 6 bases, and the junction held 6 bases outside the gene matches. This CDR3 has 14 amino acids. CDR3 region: CASSSSGSLNEQFF. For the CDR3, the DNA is TGTGCCAGTAGTAGTAGCGGGTCCCTCAATGAGCAGTTCTTC.

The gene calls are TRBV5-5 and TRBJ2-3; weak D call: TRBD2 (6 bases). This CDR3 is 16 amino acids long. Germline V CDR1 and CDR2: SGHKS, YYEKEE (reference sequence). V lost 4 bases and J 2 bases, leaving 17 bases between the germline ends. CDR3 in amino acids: CASSVDVPGVTDTQYF. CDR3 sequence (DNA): TGTGCCAGCAGCGTCGACGTTCCGGGAGTCACAGATACGCAGTATTTT.

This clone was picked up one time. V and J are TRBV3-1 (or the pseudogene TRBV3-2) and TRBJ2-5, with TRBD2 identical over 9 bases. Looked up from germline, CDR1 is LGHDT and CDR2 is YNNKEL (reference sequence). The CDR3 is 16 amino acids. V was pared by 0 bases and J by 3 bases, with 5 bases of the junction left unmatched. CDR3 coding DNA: TGTGCCAGCAGCCAAGATCGGCTAGCGGGAAAAGAGACCCAGTACTTC. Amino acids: CASSQDRLAGKETQYF.